The entry below describes one T cell receptor beta chain. Its matching antigen is unknown. The CDR3 has 16 amino acids. J was trimmed by 6 bases and V by 7 bases; bases with no gene match: 17. From germline, CDR1 is SQVTM and CDR2 ANQGSEA. The sample is drawn from a study of CD8 T cells in Susac syndrome. Broader study findings: Across the total CD8+ repertoires, some 15 Susac-specific public clones were found. The CD8+ TEMRA repertoires yielded 4 to 6 such clones.

A quantity of 0.5 to 1 ug RNA underwent reverse transcription using random hexamers. Multiplex immunoSEQ PCR targeted 54 Vbeta and 13 Jbeta TCR beta segments. In TCRdb, the immunoSEQ multiplex PCR reads were re-called with MiXCR into one record per CDR3 protein. Found here are under 85,000 distinct CDR3 sequences, 90% to 95% of them singletons; the top ten hold about 0.94%. Sequencing was carried out using CD8+ T cells from PBMCs. The clonotype was recovered from a human donor with Susac syndrome. The rearrangement joins TRBV29-1 to TRBJ2-3, with 9 positions matching TRBD2. DNA of the CDR3: TGCAGCGAAAAAGGAGGTAGCGGGAGATGGTTGGATACGCAGTATTTT. Protein sequence: CSEKGGSGRWLDTQYF.